This T cell receptor (beta chain) comes out of a study of cytomegalovirus exposure and HLA in healthy donors. This clone was recorded a few times. Despite likely unrecorded immune exposures, the donors were nominally healthy at the time of sampling. The primer mix had 60 Vbeta and 13 Jbeta primers. Using immunoSEQ multiplex PCR, the repertoire was profiled, and TCRdb retains in-frame clones only, with some absent. The sample has over 200,000 clones; more than 75% are singletons. The CDR3 totals 15 residues. V was clipped by 5 bases and J by 8 bases; unmatched bases: 9. Germline CDR1 reads LNHDA; CDR2 reads SQIVND (reference sequence).

The origin of this receptor is a human donor in good health. Sequencing was done on a sample of PBMCs. The V and J genes are TRBV19 and TRBJ2-1, with TRBD2 matching 10 bases. The CDR3 loop is CASSLAGAPWDEQFF. The CDR3 nucleotides are TGTGCCAGTAGTCTAGCGGGAGCCCCTTGGGATGAGCAGTTCTTC. Using reference TRBV19 and TRBJ2-1 for the parts outside the CDR3, the full variable domain is DGGITQSPKYLFRKEGQNVTLSCEQNLNHDAMYWYRQDPGQGLRLIYYSQIVNDFQKGDIAEGYSVSREKKESFPLTVTSAQKNPTAFYLCASSLAGAPWDEQFFGPGTRLTVL.